These T cell receptor beta chains were read from a single sample in a study of blood T cell repertoires in COVID-19. TCRdb keeps only in-frame clones here, not all; method: immunoSEQ multiplex PCR. Here the sample spans roughly 200,000 clones, 85% to 90% being singletons. The sequenced material came from PBMCs or T cells enriched from blood (not recorded which). These receptors came from a woman aged 35 to 49 with acute COVID-19. CDR3s include the opening cysteine and the closing phenylalanine or tryptophan. A D gene is named only where the DNA matches it firmly. Rows may omit the clone size; those that give it use once, few, many or a size class.

J: TRBJ2-1; size: once; V: TRBV9; D: TRBD2; CDR3: CASSVAGTSANNEQFF; DNA: TGTGCCAGCAGCGTAGCCGGGACTAGCGCGAATAATGAGCAGTTCTTC
J: TRBJ1-2; size: -; V: TRBV5-5; D: -; CDR3: CASSLGRQIQDGYTF; DNA: TGTGCCAGCAGCTTGGGAAGGCAGATCCAGGATGGCTACACCTTC
J: TRBJ1-5; size: -; V: TRBV19; D: -; CDR3: CASSIEGGNNQPQHF; DNA: TGTGCCAGTAGTATAGAGGGGGGAAACAATCAGCCCCAGCATTTT
J: TRBJ1-6; size: -; V: TRBV5-1; D: TRBD1; CDR3: CASRGTPGQGNSPLHF; DNA: TGCGCCAGCAGGGGTACTCCGGGACAGGGGAATTCACCCCTCCACTTT
J: TRBJ2-5; size: -; V: TRBV5-6; D: TRBD2; CDR3: CASAGGYQETQYF; DNA: TGTGCCAGTGCGGGAGGGTATCAAGAGACCCAGTACTTC
J: TRBJ2-1; size: -; V: TRBV18; D: -; CDR3: CASSPRGDRYNEQFF; DNA: TGTGCCAGCTCACCACGGGGGGATCGGTACAATGAGCAGTTCTTC
J: TRBJ2-7; size: -; V: TRBV29-1; D: TRBD2; CDR3: CSVSSGFSYEQYF; DNA: TGCAGCGTTTCTAGCGGGTTCTCCTACGAGCAGTACTTC
J: TRBJ2-3; size: -; V: TRBV5-6; D: -; CDR3: CASSLVAGTQYF; DNA: TGTGCCAGCAGCTTGGTGGCGGGTACGCAGTATTTT
J: TRBJ2-7; size: few; V: TRBV4-2; D: TRBD2; CDR3: CASSQDPTSGALEQYF; DNA: TGTGCCAGCAGCCAAGATCCCACTAGCGGAGCTCTTGAGCAGTACTTC
J: TRBJ1-1; size: -; V: TRBV27; D: TRBD1; CDR3: CASRGQGAYTEAFF; DNA: TGTGCCAGCCGCGGACAGGGGGCGTACACTGAAGCTTTCTTT